The TCR beta chain described here comes from a study of cytomegalovirus exposure and HLA in healthy donors. The wider study: Inside one of the first data releases sat tens of millions of unique TCRs taken from HLA-typed donors.

Findings of the study overall: Around 160 TCR beta chains were listed as cytomegalovirus-associated. V- and J-gene trimming in TCR beta was tied to a missense DCLRE1C variant by an analysis performed later. For most subjects, TCR beta sequences were reported to predict HLA-A and HLA-B alleles with accuracy.

V lost 7 bases and J 1 base, leaving 10 bases between the germline ends. This CDR3 has 13 residues. CDR1 and CDR2 (germline): MNHNS, SASEGT. With respect to this clone: Antigen specificity is unknown.

Vbeta (60) and Jbeta (13) primers were used in the PCR. The table came from immunoSEQ multiplex PCR; TCRdb's copy has only in-frame clones and leaves some out. The sample lists about 160,000 clones, 60% to 85% occurring once. The sequenced material came from PBMCs. The rearrangement uses TRBV6-1 and TRBJ1-1; maybe TRBD1 (5 bases). This sequence was found in a woman aged 45-65 years in good health and CMV-seropositive. CDR3 nucleotides: TGTGCCAGCACCCGTCAGGGGAACACTGAAGCTTTCTTT. This translates into CASTRQGNTEAFF.